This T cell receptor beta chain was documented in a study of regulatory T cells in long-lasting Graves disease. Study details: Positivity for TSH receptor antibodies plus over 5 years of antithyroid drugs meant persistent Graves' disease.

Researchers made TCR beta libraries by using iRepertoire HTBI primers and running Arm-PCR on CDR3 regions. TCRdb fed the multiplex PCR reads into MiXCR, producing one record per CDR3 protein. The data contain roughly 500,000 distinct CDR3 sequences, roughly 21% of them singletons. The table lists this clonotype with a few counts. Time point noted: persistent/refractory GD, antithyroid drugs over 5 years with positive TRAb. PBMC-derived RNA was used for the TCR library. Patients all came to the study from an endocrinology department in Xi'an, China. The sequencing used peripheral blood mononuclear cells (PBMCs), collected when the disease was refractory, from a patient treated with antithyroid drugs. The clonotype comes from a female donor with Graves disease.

CDR3 loop: CSARVVGSAGYTF. In DNA, the CDR3 is TGCAGTGCTAGAGTAGTAGGGTCTGCTGGCTACACCTTC. The chain employs TRBV20-1 and TRBJ1-2; D not resolved. The CDR3 has 13 amino acids. Trimming cost V 1 base and J 7 bases, with 13 bases left between them. In germline, CDR1 is DFQATT, CDR2 SNEGSKA (reference sequence).